This TCR beta chain originates from a study of T cell responses to AZD1222 COVID-19 vaccine. V was clipped by 4 bases and J by 11 bases; unmatched bases: 10. The CDR3 spans 13 residues. Germline V lookup: CDR1 LGHDT, CDR2 YNNKEL (reference sequence). Using immunoSEQ multiplex PCR, the repertoire was profiled, and TCRdb retains in-frame clones only, with some absent. The table lists around 67,000 clones, around 84% of them singletons. This clone showed up just a few times. The clonotype originates from an adult in good health. The input for sequencing was peripheral blood, taken on day 0 of AZD1222 vaccination. V usage is TRBV3-1 (or the pseudogene TRBV3-2) and J usage is TRBJ1-1, with 7 positions matching TRBD1. DNA for the CDR3: TGTGCCAGCAGCCCTGGGACAGAACAACTCGCTTTCTTT. Amino acid sequence: CASSPGTEQLAFF.